A selection of T cell receptor beta chains follows, all from one sample in a study. TCRdb re-called the RT-PCR reads with MiXCR, one entry per CDR3 protein. The top ten hold just over 3.5% of the sample, which has hundreds of thousands of distinct CDR3 sequences, 14% seen once. Sequencing input: memory CD4+ T cells from blood. The receptors shown here come from a female donor in good health, serving as a healthy control. CDR3s include the opening cysteine and the closing phenylalanine or tryptophan. The D gene is left open where the match is weak. Size tells how often a clone was seen (once, few, many) or the class of an expanded clone, and some rows leave it out.

V	size	J	D	CDR3	DNA
TRBV11-2	NA	TRBJ2-3	NA	CASSFPQKTDTQYF	TGTGCCAGCAGCTTTCCTCAGAAAACAGATACGCAGTATTTT
TRBV29-1	many	TRBJ2-1	NA	CSVEGPTGGRWGDDEQFF	TGCAGCGTTGAAGGCCCGACGGGGGGCCGGTGGGGTGACGATGAGCAGTTCTTC
TRBV5-1	few	TRBJ2-2	TRBD1	CASDMGQGAGGELFF	TGCGCCAGCGACATGGGACAGGGGGCTGGCGGGGAGCTGTTTTTT
TRBV4-3	few	TRBJ2-5	NA	CASSRDLPETQYF	TGCGCCAGCAGCCGAGACCTTCCGGAGACCCAGTACTTC
TRBV20-1	many	TRBJ2-3	TRBD2	CSSEASGVDTQYF	TGCAGTTCGGAGGCTAGCGGGGTGGATACGCAGTATTTT
TRBV12-3/TRBV12-4	many	TRBJ2-2	NA	CASALAGSTGELFF	TGTGCCAGCGCCCTCGCAGGTAGCACCGGGGAGCTGTTTTTT
TRBV7-9	many	TRBJ2-1	TRBD2	CASSWNLAVGQFF	TGTGCCAGCAGCTGGAACCTAGCGGTGGGGCAGTTCTTC
TRBV18	NA	TRBJ1-4	NA	CASSPDALTNEKLFF	TGTGCCAGCTCTCCTGATGCATTAACTAATGAAAAACTGTTTTTT
TRBV6-5	few	TRBJ1-6	NA	CASSYAGTYNSPLHF	TGTGCCAGCAGTTACGCGGGGACCTATAATTCACCCCTCCACTTT
TRBV28	NA	TRBJ1-2	NA	CASRKYRDGYTF	TGTGCCAGCAGAAAATACCGGGACGGCTACACCTTC
TRBV20-1	NA	TRBJ2-2	TRBD2	CSASDRRGGTGELFF	TGCAGTGCTAGTGACCGGCGGGGGGGCACCGGGGAGCTGTTTTTT
TRBV7-4	NA	TRBJ1-3	NA	CASSLGSSGSGNTIYF	TGTGCCAGCAGCTTGGGCTCTTCAGGGTCTGGAAACACCATATATTTT
TRBV20-1	NA	TRBJ2-1	NA	CSAWGAVEQFF	TGCAGTGCTTGGGGGGCTGTTGAGCAGTTCTTC
TRBV28	NA	TRBJ2-1	TRBD1	CASNTYQGADYNEQFF	TGTGCCAGCAATACCTATCAGGGGGCGGACTACAATGAGCAGTTCTTC
TRBV10-3	few	TRBJ1-1	TRBD1	CAIGKQGRDTEAFF	TGTGCCATCGGTAAACAGGGGAGGGACACTGAAGCTTTCTTT
TRBV7-2	few	TRBJ1-5	NA	CASSLSYDTYSNQPQHF	TGTGCCAGCAGCTTAAGCTATGACACCTATAGCAATCAGCCCCAGCATTTT
TRBV7-2	NA	TRBJ2-2	NA	CASSSPSGQTGGELFF	TGTGCCAGCAGCTCCCCCTCAGGGCAAACAGGCGGGGAGCTGTTTTTT
TRBV4-3	many	TRBJ1-2	NA	CASSQDRAGLRGYTF	TGCGCCAGCAGCCAAGATCGGGCAGGGCTGCGAGGCTACACCTTC
TRBV6-6	few	TRBJ2-1	NA	CASSYVLGDNEQFF	TGTGCCAGCAGTTACGTTCTAGGGGACAATGAGCAGTTCTTC
TRBV12-3/TRBV12-4	many	TRBJ2-3	TRBD2	CASSLVTSGILDTQYF	TGTGCCAGCAGTTTAGTGACTAGCGGGATACTAGATACGCAGTATTTT
TRBV29-1	NA	TRBJ1-3	TRBD1	CSVEDFVQGAGNTIYF	TGCAGCGTTGAAGATTTCGTACAGGGGGCAGGAAACACCATATATTTT
TRBV27	NA	TRBJ2-1	NA	CASNPASSYNEQFF	TGTGCCAGCAACCCGGCTAGCTCCTACAATGAGCAGTTCTTC
TRBV20-1	NA	TRBJ2-1	TRBD1	CSAPRTGGGNEQFF	TGCAGTGCCCCGAGGACAGGGGGTGGAAATGAGCAGTTCTTC
TRBV18	few	TRBJ2-7	TRBD1	CASSPHRDSYEQYF	TGTGCCAGCTCACCTCACCGGGACAGCTACGAGCAGTACTTC
TRBV20-1	NA	TRBJ2-5	NA	CSARARTRLETQYF	TGCAGTGCTAGAGCCCGGACGAGACTAGAGACCCAGTACTTC
TRBV27	many	TRBJ2-7	NA	CASSRDPTGYYEQYF	TGTGCCAGCAGCCGCGACCCCACAGGGTACTACGAGCAGTACTTC
TRBV6-2/TRBV6-3	NA	TRBJ2-3	TRBD2	CASSPGLAGELTDTQYF	TGTGCCAGCAGTCCAGGACTAGCGGGGGAACTCACAGATACGCAGTATTTT
TRBV27	NA	TRBJ1-6	NA	CASRIIAGHINSPLHF	TGTGCCAGCAGGATAATAGCGGGACACATTAATTCACCCCTCCACTTT
TRBV7-2	few	TRBJ1-2	NA	CASSLGAGGGYTF	TGTGCCAGCAGCTTAGGGGCAGGTGGTGGCTACACCTTC
TRBV2	NA	TRBJ2-5	NA	CASLEGPGREETQYF	TGTGCCAGCCTCGAAGGGCCAGGCAGGGAAGAGACCCAGTACTTC
TRBV7-9	NA	TRBJ2-1	TRBD2	CASSSPRGGSASEQFF	TGTGCCAGCAGCTCTCCTCGCGGGGGGAGCGCATCTGAGCAGTTCTTC
TRBV20-1	NA	TRBJ2-7	TRBD1	CSAATGGHGYEQYF	TGCAGTGCTGCTACAGGGGGGCACGGCTACGAGCAGTACTTC
TRBV6-1	NA	TRBJ1-5	TRBD1	CASTRDRVVVQPQHF	TGTGCCAGCACCCGGGACAGGGTCGTCGTCCAGCCCCAGCATTTT
TRBV20-1	many	TRBJ1-6	TRBD1	CSARRYTGGANSPLHF	TGCAGTGCTAGACGGTACACAGGGGGCGCGAATTCACCCCTCCACTTT
TRBV11-2	NA	TRBJ1-5	NA	CASSASGSSRNQPQHF	TGTGCCAGCAGCGCTAGTGGCAGTAGCCGCAATCAGCCCCAGCATTTT
TRBV6-5	many	TRBJ2-5	TRBD2	CASSSARGLAVQETQYF	TGTGCCAGCAGTTCGGCCCGGGGACTAGCGGTTCAAGAGACCCAGTACTTC
TRBV7-9	NA	TRBJ1-1	NA	CASSPPGELGNTEAFF	TGTGCCAGCAGCCCCCCAGGGGAGCTGGGGAACACTGAAGCTTTCTTT
TRBV15	few	TRBJ2-3	TRBD2	CATSSGSVAGASDTQYF	TGTGCCACCAGCAGCGGCTCGGTGGCGGGAGCATCTGATACGCAGTATTTT
TRBV12-3/TRBV12-4	few	TRBJ1-2	NA	CASSSFPPSHGYTF	TGTGCCAGCAGCTCTTTCCCCCCTTCGCATGGCTACACCTTC
TRBV7-2	few	TRBJ2-1	TRBD2	CASSLNPTLAGSREQFF	TGTGCCAGCAGCTTAAATCCCACACTAGCGGGATCAAGGGAGCAGTTCTTC
TRBV7-2	few	TRBJ2-3	NA	CASRLPPGAGQYF	TGTGCCAGCAGACTACCTCCAGGGGCAGGGCAGTATTTT
TRBV20-1	few	TRBJ1-5	TRBD1	CSAPLAGQGNNQPQHF	TGCAGTGCTCCACTCGCGGGACAGGGGAACAATCAGCCCCAGCATTTT
TRBV20-1	NA	TRBJ1-6	NA	CSADPRAGGNSPLHF	TGCAGTGCTGATCCCCGTGCAGGAGGAAATTCACCCCTCCACTTT
TRBV12-3/TRBV12-4	NA	TRBJ2-3	NA	CASKKLSGGSTDTQYF	TGTGCCAGCAAGAAGTTAAGTGGGGGTAGCACAGATACGCAGTATTTT
TRBV12-3/TRBV12-4	few	TRBJ2-7	NA	CASSRGGAVHEQYF	TGTGCCAGCAGCCGAGGGGGAGCGGTCCACGAGCAGTACTTC
TRBV29-1	many	TRBJ1-2	TRBD1	CSVMGQGTYGYTF	TGCAGCGTCATGGGACAGGGAACATATGGCTACACCTTC
TRBV7-9	few	TRBJ2-5	NA	CASSSQDGAEETQYF	TGTGCCAGCAGCTCCCAGGACGGGGCTGAAGAGACCCAGTACTTC
TRBV5-1	few	TRBJ2-1	TRBD2	CASSSGGGRGLNEQFF	TGCGCCAGCAGCTCCGGGGGGGGTAGGGGACTCAATGAGCAGTTCTTC
TRBV9	many	TRBJ2-1	TRBD1	CASSVTDRPRNEQFF	TGTGCCAGCAGCGTGACGGACAGGCCACGTAATGAGCAGTTCTTC
TRBV7-3	NA	TRBJ2-3	NA	CASSFTFIPSTDTQYF	TGTGCCAGCAGCTTCACTTTTATTCCTAGCACAGATACGCAGTATTTT
TRBV6-2/TRBV6-3	few	TRBJ2-5	TRBD2	CASRTGLAVEETQYF	TGTGCCAGCAGGACCGGACTAGCAGTTGAAGAGACCCAGTACTTC
TRBV30	NA	TRBJ2-1	TRBD2	CAWSSTSAGREQFF	TGTGCCTGGAGCTCTACTAGCGCTGGACGTGAGCAGTTCTTC
TRBV7-2	NA	TRBJ1-2	TRBD1	CASSLDRGEPYGYTF	TGTGCCAGCAGCTTGGACAGGGGAGAGCCCTATGGCTACACCTTC
TRBV7-2	few	TRBJ2-7	NA	CASSLDLESNEQYF	TGTGCCAGCAGCTTAGACCTGGAGTCGAACGAGCAGTACTTC
TRBV28	NA	TRBJ2-1	TRBD2	CASSLGGSSLRYNEQFF	TGTGCCAGCAGTTTAGGCGGGAGTAGCCTTAGATACAATGAGCAGTTCTTC
TRBV6-2/TRBV6-3	many	TRBJ2-6	NA	CASSYMLSGANVLTF	TGTGCCAGCAGCTACATGCTCTCTGGGGCCAACGTCCTGACTTTC
TRBV5-1	NA	TRBJ2-7	NA	CASSLSLPYEQYF	TGCGCCAGCAGCTTGTCCCTACCCTACGAGCAGTACTTC
TRBV7-2	many	TRBJ1-1	NA	CASSPSKGGVFTEAFF	TGTGCCAGCAGCCCGAGCAAAGGAGGAGTTTTCACTGAAGCTTTCTTT
TRBV15	few	TRBJ2-3	TRBD2	CATSTGRVAGGSDTQYF	TGTGCCACCAGCACTGGAAGGGTAGCGGGAGGAAGCGATACGCAGTATTTT